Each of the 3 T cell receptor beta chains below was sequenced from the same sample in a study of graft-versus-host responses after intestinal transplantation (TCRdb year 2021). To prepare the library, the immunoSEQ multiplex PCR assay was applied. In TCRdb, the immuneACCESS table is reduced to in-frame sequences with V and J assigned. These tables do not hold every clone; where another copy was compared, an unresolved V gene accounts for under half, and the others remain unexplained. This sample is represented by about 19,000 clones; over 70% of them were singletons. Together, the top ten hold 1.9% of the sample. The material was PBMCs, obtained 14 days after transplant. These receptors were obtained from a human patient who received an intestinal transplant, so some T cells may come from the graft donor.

CDR3 nucleotide sequence: TGTGCCAGCAGTCGTAGGGGGTTAGCGGGCTACAATGAGCAGTTCTTC. Translation gives CASSRRGLAGYNEQFF. V is TRBV9 and J is TRBJ2-1; a weak D match, TRBD2 (7 bases). Deletions cut 5 bases from V and 3 bases from J, with 18 bases between. CDR1 is SGDLS and CDR2 is YYNGEE in the germline V gene. CDR3 size: 16 residues.

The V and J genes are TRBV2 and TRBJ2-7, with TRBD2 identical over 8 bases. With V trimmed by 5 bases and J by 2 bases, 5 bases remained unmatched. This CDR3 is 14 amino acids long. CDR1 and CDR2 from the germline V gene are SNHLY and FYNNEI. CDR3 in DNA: TGTGCCAGCAGTACTTACGGGAGGGCCTACGAGCAGTACTTC. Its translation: CASSTYGRAYEQYF.

DNA of the CDR3: TGCAGTGCTGACGGTCTGCGGGGCTACACCTTC. The encoded protein is CSADGLRGYTF. The chain links TRBV20-1 to TRBJ1-2; no firm D call. CDR1 is DFQATT and CDR2 is SNEGSKA in the germline V gene (reference sequence). The V end lost 5 bases, the J end lost 8 bases, and 12 bases lay between the germline ends. This CDR3 has 11 amino acids.